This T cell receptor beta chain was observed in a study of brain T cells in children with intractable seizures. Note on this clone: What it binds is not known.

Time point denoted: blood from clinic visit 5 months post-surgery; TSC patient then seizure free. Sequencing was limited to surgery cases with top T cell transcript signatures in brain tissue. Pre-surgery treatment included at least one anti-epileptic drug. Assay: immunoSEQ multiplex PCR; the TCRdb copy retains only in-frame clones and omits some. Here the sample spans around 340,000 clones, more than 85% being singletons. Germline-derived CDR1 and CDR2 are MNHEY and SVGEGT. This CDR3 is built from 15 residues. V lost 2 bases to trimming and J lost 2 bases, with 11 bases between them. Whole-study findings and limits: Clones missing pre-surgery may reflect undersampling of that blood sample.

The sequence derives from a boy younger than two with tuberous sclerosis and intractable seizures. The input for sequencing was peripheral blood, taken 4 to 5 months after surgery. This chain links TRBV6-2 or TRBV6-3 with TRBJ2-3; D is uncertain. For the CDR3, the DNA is TGTGCCAGCAGTTACAGGCGGTCCGACACAGATACGCAGTATTTT. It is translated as CASSYRRSDTDTQYF.